These 14 T cell receptor beta chains share one sample of origin, sequenced in a study of identical twins. TCRdb re-analysed the 5' RACE reads in MiXCR, keeping a single row per CDR3 protein. The sample carries around 1.7 million distinct CDR3 sequences, about 31% recorded once. What was sequenced was cord blood. These receptor sequences come from a newborn girl in good health.

The sample holds a few counts of this clonotype. Given a much more abundant clone one base away, this may be a read error. The chain couples TRBV29-1 to TRBJ2-1; maybe TRBD2 (7 bases). Matching the DNA end better, TRBJ2-7 makes the J call doubtful. The CDR3 is 13 residues long. Germline values: CDR1 SQVTM, CDR2 ANQGSEA. CDR3 bases: TGCAGCGCTGGGGGGGGCTCCTACAATGAGCAGTACTTC. Translation: CSAGGGSYNEQYF.

The sample holds many counts of this clonotype. This chain connects TRBV15 to TRBJ2-3; TRBD2 aligns across 9 bases. The CDR3 totals 16 residues. Germline CDR1 and CDR2: LNHNV and YYDKDF (reference sequence). Trimming removed 5 bases from V and 4 bases from J; junction bases left unmatched: 10. In DNA, the CDR3 is TGTGCCACCAGCGATTTAGCGGGAGACCCGGCAGATACGCAGTATTTT. Protein sequence: CATSDLAGDPADTQYF.

The chain couples TRBV5-8 to TRBJ1-6; possibly TRBD1 for D (5 bases). This CDR3 is 13 amino acids long. Trimming took off 10 bases at V and 8 bases at J, with 16 bases between the two ends. The germline V gene has CDR1 SGHTS and CDR2 YDEGEE. This CDR3 reads CAFQGRFDSPLHF. The CDR3 coding sequence is TGTGCCTTCCAGGGACGGTTCGATTCACCCCTCCACTTT.

This chain connects TRBV28 to TRBJ1-1; a weak D match, TRBD1 (5 bases). The CDR3 is made up of 13 amino acids. V was clipped by 11 bases and J by 5 bases, with 18 bases between them. Germline-derived CDR1 and CDR2 are MDHEN and SYDVKM. The CDR3 sequence is CARMGAGRTEAFF. The CDR3 DNA follows: TGTGCCCGCATGGGAGCAGGGAGAACTGAAGCTTTCTTT.

CDR3 nucleotides: TGTGCCAGCAGTGAACTAGCGGGGATCGGGGAGCTGTTTTTT. Its translation: CASSELAGIGELFF. This chain connects TRBV2 to TRBJ2-2, with TRBD2 matching 9 bases. After removal of 2 bases from V and 7 bases from J, the junction contained 2 bases not matched to a gene. The CDR3 is 14 residues long. In germline, CDR1 is SNHLY, CDR2 FYNNEI.

The genes are TRBV18 and TRBJ2-3; 11 bases are a match to TRBD2. The CDR3 covers 16 residues. Germline trimming cut 2 bases from V and 10 bases from J; bases unmatched to any gene: 11. Germline V gene data show CDR1 as KGHSH and CDR2 as LQKENI. The CDR3 coding sequence is TGTGCCAGCTCACCAGGGACTAGCGGTCCGGCGGATGCGCAGTATTTT. Its translation is CASSPGTSGPADAQYF. Complete variable domain (other parts from reference TRBV18 and TRBJ2-3): NAGVMQNPRHLVRRRGQEARLRCSPMKGHSHVYWYRQLPEEGLKFMVYLQKENIIDESGMPKERFSAEFPKEGPSILRIQQVVRGDSAAYFCASSPGTSGPADAQYFGPGTRLTVL.

In this sample, this clonotype turned up a few times. V gene TRBV4-2 combines with J gene TRBJ2-1; 12 nucleotides match TRBD2. Germline CDR1 reads LGHNA; CDR2 reads YNFKEQ. The CDR3 extends over 17 amino acids. V shed 9 bases and J 2 bases; nucleotides not matched to a gene: 11. CDR3 coding DNA: TGTGCCAGGCAGAAGAGCCTAGCGGGGGGGCCCTACAATGAGCAGTTCTTC. Translation gives CARQKSLAGGPYNEQFF.

This clonotype showed up just a few times. The V and J genes are TRBV10-3 and TRBJ2-1; TRBD2 aligns across 11 bases. Germline-derived CDR1 and CDR2 are ENHRY and SYGVKD. This CDR3 has 17 residues. Germline trimming cut 6 bases from V and 5 bases from J; bases unmatched to any gene: 12. CDR3 sequence: CAIRANSGRAGNNEQFF. DNA of the CDR3: TGTGCCATCAGAGCTAATAGCGGGAGGGCCGGGAACAATGAGCAGTTCTTC.

The V gene is TRBV14, the J gene TRBJ2-7; unclear D gene. Trimming pared 1 base from V and 0 bases from J, leaving 16 bases between. Germline V gives CDR1 SGHDN, CDR2 FVKESK. The CDR3 sequence is 17 residues long. CDR3 bases: TGTGCCAGCAGCCAAGGCCTAACTCCGCCGTTCTCCTACGAGCAGTACTTC. Its translation is CASSQGLTPPFSYEQYF.

The V call is TRBV5-1, the J call TRBJ2-1; D perhaps matches TRBD1 (6 bases). The J call may be in error: the DNA end matches TRBJ2-7 better. CDR1 is SGHRS, CDR2 YFSETQ, per germline. The CDR3 has 13 residues. DNA of the CDR3: TGCGCCAGCAGGGACAGATATTACAATGAGCAGTACTTC. Its protein is CASRDRYYNEQYF.

The chain has TRBV12-5 and TRBJ2-1; 8 nucleotides agree with TRBD2. CDR1 is LGHNT and CDR2 is FRNRAP in the germline V gene. The V segment lost 4 bases and the J segment 8 bases; nucleotides outside the gene matches: 10. The length of the CDR3 is 15 residues. CDR3 sequence (DNA): TGTGCTAGTGGTTCTGAGCGGGAGAGGAGGGATGAGCAGTTCTTC. Its translation is CASGSERERRDEQFF. The full variable domain, in which reference TRBV12-5 and TRBJ2-1 provide the parts outside the CDR3, is DARVTQTPRHKVTEMGQEVTMRCQPILGHNTVFWYRQTMMQGLELLAYFRNRAPLDDSGMPKDRFSAEMPDATLATLKIQPSEPRDSAVYFCASGSERERRDEQFFGPGTRLTVL.

The chain is built from TRBV10-3 and TRBJ1-5, with D unclear. Germline loops: CDR1 ENHRY, CDR2 SYGVKD. The CDR3 is 15 residues long. Trimming stripped 3 bases from V and 4 bases from J, with 13 bases between. The CDR3 reads CAISEEWWENQPQHF. The CDR3 nucleotides are TGTGCCATCAGTGAAGAATGGTGGGAAAATCAGCCCCAGCATTTT.

The gene calls are TRBV2 and TRBJ2-7; D perhaps matches TRBD1 (5 bases). Germline lookup yields CDR1 SNHLY and CDR2 FYNNEI. Between the trimmed V and J ends, which lost 6 bases and 4 bases, there was a span of 16 bases. This CDR3 spans 14 amino acids. Here the CDR3 reads CASRFQGFRYEQYF. The CDR3 coding sequence is TGTGCCAGCAGGTTTCAGGGCTTTAGGTACGAGCAGTACTTC. Filled out from reference TRBV2 and TRBJ2-7, the complete variable domain reads EPEVTQTPSHQVTQMGQEVILRCVPISNHLYFYWYRQILGQKVEFLVSFYNNEISEKSEIFDDQFSVERPDGSNFTLKIRSTKLEDSAMYFCASRFQGFRYEQYFGPGTRLTVT.

The sample holds a few counts of this clonotype. This chain links TRBV29-1 with TRBJ2-3; D might be TRBD1 (5 bases). The CDR3 is 15 residues long. Germline CDR1 reads SQVTM; CDR2 reads ANQGSEA. V dropped 4 bases and J dropped 0 bases, with 14 bases sitting between them. The CDR3 loop reads CSVVKGQVSTDTQYF. CDR3 sequence (DNA): TGCAGCGTTGTAAAGGGGCAGGTTAGCACAGATACGCAGTATTTT.